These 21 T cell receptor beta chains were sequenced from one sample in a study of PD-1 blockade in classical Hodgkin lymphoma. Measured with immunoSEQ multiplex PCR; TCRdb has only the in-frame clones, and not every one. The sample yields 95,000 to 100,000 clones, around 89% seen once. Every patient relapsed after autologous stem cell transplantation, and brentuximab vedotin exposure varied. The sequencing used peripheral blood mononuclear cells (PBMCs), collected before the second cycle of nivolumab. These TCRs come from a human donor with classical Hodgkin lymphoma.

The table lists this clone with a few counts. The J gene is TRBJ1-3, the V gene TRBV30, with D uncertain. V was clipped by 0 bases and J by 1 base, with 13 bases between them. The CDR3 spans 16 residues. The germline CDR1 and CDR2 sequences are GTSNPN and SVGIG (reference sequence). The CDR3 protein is CAWSVRIGKSGNTIYF. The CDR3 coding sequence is TGTGCCTGGAGTGTGAGAATAGGGAAATCTGGAAACACCATATATTTT.

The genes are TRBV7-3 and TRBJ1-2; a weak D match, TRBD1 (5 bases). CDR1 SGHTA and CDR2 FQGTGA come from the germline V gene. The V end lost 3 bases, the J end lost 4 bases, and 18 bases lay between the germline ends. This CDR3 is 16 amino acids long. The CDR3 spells CASSLGRGAPPYGYTF. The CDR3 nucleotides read TGTGCCAGCAGCTTGGGTCGAGGGGCCCCTCCCTATGGCTACACCTTC.

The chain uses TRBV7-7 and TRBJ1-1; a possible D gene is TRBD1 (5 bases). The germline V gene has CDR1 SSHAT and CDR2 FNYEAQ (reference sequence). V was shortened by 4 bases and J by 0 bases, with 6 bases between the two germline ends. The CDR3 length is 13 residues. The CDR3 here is CASSWTMNTEAFF. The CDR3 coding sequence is TGTGCCAGCAGCTGGACAATGAACACTGAAGCTTTCTTT.

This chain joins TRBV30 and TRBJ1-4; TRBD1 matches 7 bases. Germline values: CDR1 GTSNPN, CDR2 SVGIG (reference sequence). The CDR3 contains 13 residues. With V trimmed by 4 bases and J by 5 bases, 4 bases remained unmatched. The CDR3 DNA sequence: TGTGCCTGGAAGGGACAGTTAAATGAAAAACTGTTTTTT. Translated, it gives CAWKGQLNEKLFF. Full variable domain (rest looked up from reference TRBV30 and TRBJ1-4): SQTIHQWPATLVQPVGSPLSLECTVEGTSNPNLYWYRQAAGRGLQLLFYSVGIGQISSEVPQNLSASRPQDRQFILSSKKLLLSDSGFYLCAWKGQLNEKLFFGSGTQLSVL.

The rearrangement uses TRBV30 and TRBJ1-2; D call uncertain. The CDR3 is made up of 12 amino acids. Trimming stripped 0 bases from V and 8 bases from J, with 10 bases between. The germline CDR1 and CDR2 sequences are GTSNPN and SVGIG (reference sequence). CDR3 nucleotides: TGTGCCTGGAGTGTAGGCGGAGAAGGCTACACCTTC. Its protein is CAWSVGGEGYTF. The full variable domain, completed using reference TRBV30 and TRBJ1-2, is SQTIHQWPATLVQPVGSPLSLECTVEGTSNPNLYWYRQAAGRGLQLLFYSVGIGQISSEVPQNLSASRPQDRQFILSSKKLLLSDSGFYLCAWSVGGEGYTFGSGTRLTVV.

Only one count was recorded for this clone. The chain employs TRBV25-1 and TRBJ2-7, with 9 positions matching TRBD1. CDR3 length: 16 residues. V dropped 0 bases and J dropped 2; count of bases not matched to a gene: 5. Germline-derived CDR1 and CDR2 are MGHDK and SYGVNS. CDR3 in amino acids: CASSEYEDRGAYEQYF. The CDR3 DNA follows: TGTGCCAGCAGTGAATATGAGGACAGGGGTGCCTACGAGCAGTACTTC.

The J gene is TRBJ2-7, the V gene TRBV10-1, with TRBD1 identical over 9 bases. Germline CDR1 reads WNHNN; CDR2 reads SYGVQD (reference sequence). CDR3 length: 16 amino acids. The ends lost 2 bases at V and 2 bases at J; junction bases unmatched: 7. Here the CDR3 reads CASSERGQGGTYEQYF. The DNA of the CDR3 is TGCGCCAGCAGTGAGAGGGGACAGGGAGGCACCTACGAGCAGTACTTC.

The DNA for the CDR3 is TGTGCCAGCAGAGTGGCGGCTGGCTACACCTTC. It translates to CASRVAAGYTF. V gene TRBV6-1 combines with J gene TRBJ1-2; D remains ambiguous. Germline values: CDR1 MNHNS, CDR2 SASEGT. The CDR3 is 11 amino acids. Trimming removed 6 bases at V and 7 bases at J, with 9 bases between.

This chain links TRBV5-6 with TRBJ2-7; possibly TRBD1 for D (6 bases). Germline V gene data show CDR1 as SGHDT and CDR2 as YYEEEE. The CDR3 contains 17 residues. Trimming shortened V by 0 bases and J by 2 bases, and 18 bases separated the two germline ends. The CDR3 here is CASSLGVGDILPYEQYF. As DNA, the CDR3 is TGTGCCAGCAGCTTGGGGGTAGGGGACATACTTCCCTACGAGCAGTACTTC. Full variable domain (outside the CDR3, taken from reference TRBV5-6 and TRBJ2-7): DAGVTQSPTHLIKTRGQQVTLRCSPKSGHDTVSWYQQALGQGPQFIFQYYEEEERQRGNFPDRFSGHQFPNYSSELNVNALLLGDSALYLCASSLGVGDILPYEQYFGPGTRLTVT.

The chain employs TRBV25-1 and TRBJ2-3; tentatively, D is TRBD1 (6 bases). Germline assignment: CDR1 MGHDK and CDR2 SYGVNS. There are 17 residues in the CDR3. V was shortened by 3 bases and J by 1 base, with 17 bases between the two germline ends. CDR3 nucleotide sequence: TGTGCCAGCAGTGAGGACACACAGGGTTGGGGCACAGATACGCAGTATTTT. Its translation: CASSEDTQGWGTDTQYF.

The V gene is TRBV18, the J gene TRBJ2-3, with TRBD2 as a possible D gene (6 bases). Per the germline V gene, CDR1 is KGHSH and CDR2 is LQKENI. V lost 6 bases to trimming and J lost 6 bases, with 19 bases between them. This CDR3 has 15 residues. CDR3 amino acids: CASSLTSNLPDTQYF. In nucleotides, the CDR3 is TGTGCCAGCTCCCTTACTAGCAACCTACCGGATACGCAGTATTTT. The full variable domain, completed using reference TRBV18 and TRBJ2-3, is NAGVMQNPRHLVRRRGQEARLRCSPMKGHSHVYWYRQLPEEGLKFMVYLQKENIIDESGMPKERFSAEFPKEGPSILRIQQVVRGDSAAYFCASSLTSNLPDTQYFGPGTRLTVL.

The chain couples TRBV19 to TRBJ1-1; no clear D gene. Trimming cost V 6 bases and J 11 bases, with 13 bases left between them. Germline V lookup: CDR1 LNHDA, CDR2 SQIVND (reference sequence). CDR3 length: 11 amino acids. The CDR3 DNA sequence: TGTGCCAGTAGCCCGGGCCTAGGGGCTTTCTTT. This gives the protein CASSPGLGAFF.

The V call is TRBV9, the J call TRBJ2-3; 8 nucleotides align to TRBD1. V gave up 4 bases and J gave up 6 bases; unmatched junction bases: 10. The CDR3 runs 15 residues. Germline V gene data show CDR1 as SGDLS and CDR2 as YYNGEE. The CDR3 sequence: CASSHPDRDRDTQYF. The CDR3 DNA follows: TGTGCCAGCAGCCACCCGGACAGGGATCGGGATACGCAGTATTTT.

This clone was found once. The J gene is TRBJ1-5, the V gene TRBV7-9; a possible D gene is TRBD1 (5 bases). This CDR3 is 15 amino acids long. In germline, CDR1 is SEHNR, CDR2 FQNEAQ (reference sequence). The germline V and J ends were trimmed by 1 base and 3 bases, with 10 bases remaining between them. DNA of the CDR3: TGTGCCAGCAGCTTAGGGGGAGGGGACAATCAGCCCCAGCATTTT. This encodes CASSLGGGDNQPQHF.

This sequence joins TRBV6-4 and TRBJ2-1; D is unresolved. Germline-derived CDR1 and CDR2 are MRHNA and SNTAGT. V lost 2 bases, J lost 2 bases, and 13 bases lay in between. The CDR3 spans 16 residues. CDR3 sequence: CASSDEVSNTYNEQFF. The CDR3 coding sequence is TGTGCCAGCAGTGACGAGGTCTCAAATACCTACAATGAGCAGTTCTTC.

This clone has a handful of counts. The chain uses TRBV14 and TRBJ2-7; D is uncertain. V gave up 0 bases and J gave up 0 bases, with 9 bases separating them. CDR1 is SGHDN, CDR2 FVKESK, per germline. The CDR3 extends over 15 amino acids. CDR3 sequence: CASSQDAALSYEQYF. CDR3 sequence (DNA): TGTGCCAGCAGCCAAGACGCGGCCCTCTCCTACGAGCAGTACTTC.

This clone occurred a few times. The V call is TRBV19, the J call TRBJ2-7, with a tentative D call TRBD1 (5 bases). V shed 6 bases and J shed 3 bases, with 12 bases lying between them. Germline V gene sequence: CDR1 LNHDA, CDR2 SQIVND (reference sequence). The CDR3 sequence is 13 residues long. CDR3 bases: TGTGCCAGTAGCACAACAGGTCTCTACGAGCAGTACTTC. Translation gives CASSTTGLYEQYF.

CDR3 loop: CASIGHDTEAFF. As DNA, the CDR3 is TGTGCCAGCATCGGACACGACACTGAAGCTTTCTTT. The V gene is TRBV2, the J gene TRBJ1-1; tentative D call: TRBD1 (5 bases). Trimming took 7 bases from V and 3 from J, leaving 9 bases between them. The CDR3 extends over 12 amino acids. Germline V CDR1 and CDR2: SNHLY, FYNNEI.

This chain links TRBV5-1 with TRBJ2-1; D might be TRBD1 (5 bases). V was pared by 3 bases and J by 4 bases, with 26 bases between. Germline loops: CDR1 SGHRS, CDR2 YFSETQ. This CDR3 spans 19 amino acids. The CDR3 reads CASSSLDTEMVYNYNEQFF. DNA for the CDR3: TGCGCCAGCAGCTCGTTGGACACGGAAATGGTTTACAATTACAATGAGCAGTTCTTC.

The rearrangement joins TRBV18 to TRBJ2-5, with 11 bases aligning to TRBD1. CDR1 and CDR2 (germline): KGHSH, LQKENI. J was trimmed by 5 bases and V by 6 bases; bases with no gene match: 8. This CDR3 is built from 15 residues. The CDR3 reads CASSLRTGGHETQYF. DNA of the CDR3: TGTGCCAGCTCCCTGAGGACAGGGGGCCACGAGACCCAGTACTTC. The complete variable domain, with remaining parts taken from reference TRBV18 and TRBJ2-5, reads NAGVMQNPRHLVRRRGQEARLRCSPMKGHSHVYWYRQLPEEGLKFMVYLQKENIIDESGMPKERFSAEFPKEGPSILRIQQVVRGDSAAYFCASSLRTGGHETQYFGPGTRLLVL.

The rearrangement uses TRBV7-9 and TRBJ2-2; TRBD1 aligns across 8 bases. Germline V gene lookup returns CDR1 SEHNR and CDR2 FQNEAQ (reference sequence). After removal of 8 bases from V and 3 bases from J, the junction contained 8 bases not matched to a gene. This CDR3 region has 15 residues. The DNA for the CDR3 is TGTGCCAGCGGCAAAGGACAGGGAGACACCGGGGAGCTGTTTTTT. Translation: CASGKGQGDTGELFF.